Listed below are T cell receptor beta chains from one sample, sequenced in a study of PD-1 blockade in classical Hodgkin lymphoma. This table comes from immunoSEQ multiplex PCR, and its TCRdb copy is limited to in-frame clones, with some not included. Of roughly 50,000 clones in the sample, around nine tenths were seen once. The sequences come from peripheral blood mononuclear cells (PBMCs), collected before the fourth cycle of nivolumab. The receptors originated from a human donor with classical Hodgkin lymphoma. CDR3s leave out the opening cysteine and the closing phenylalanine or tryptophan.

V gene: TRBV7-9
CDR3 protein: ATTGFGNTIY

V gene: TRBV6-5
CDR3 protein: ASSYSGGLNDEQY

V gene: TRBV9
CDR3 protein: ASLLAPHYEQY

V gene: TRBV9
CDR3 protein: ASSPRTTYNEKLF

V gene: TRBV7-2
CDR3 protein: ASSIQGSSNQPQH

V gene: TRBV5-1
CDR3 protein: ASSYLTGDSYEQY

V gene: TRBV10-2
CDR3 protein: ASRRTGFEGYEQY

V gene: TRBV28
CDR3 protein: ASSPPRGPQH

V gene: TRBV27
CDR3 protein: ASSLFEGSEAF

V gene: TRBV2
CDR3 protein: ASSQPSSGAVTDTQY

V gene: TRBV7-8
CDR3 protein: ASSLVGRATNTGELF

V gene: TRBV9
CDR3 protein: ASSVAPFDEQF

V gene: TRBV28
CDR3 protein: ASSLLWLTDYDNQPQH

V gene: TRBV4-2
CDR3 protein: ASSQAGGQPYEQY